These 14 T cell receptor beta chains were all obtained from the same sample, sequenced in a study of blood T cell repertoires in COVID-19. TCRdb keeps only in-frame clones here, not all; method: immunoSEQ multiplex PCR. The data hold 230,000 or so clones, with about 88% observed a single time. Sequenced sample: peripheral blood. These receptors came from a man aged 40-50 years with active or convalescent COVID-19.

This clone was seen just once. CDR3 bases: TGTGCCAGCAGCTTAGAGGGACAGGGGGCTATCGATGAGCAGTTCTTC. Translated: CASSLEGQGAIDEQFF. The chain is built from TRBV13 and TRBJ2-1, with 12 bases that match TRBD1. Germline V CDR1 and CDR2: PRHDT, FYEKMQ (reference sequence). The CDR3 runs to 16 residues. With V trimmed by 1 base and J by 8 bases, 6 bases remained unmatched.

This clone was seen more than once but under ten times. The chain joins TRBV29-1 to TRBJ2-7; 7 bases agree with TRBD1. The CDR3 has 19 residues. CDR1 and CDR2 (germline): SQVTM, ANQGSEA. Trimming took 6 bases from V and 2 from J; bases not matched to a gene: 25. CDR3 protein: CSVIEIDREPSFFAYEQYF. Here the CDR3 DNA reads TGCAGCGTCATTGAGATCGACAGGGAGCCCTCCTTCTTCGCCTACGAGCAGTACTTC.

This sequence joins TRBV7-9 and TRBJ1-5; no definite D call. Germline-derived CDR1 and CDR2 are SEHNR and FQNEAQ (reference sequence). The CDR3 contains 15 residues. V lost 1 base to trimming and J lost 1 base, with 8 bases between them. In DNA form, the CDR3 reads TGTGCCAGCAGCTTAGGTAGCCTCAGCAATCAGCCCCAGCATTTT. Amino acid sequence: CASSLGSLSNQPQHF.

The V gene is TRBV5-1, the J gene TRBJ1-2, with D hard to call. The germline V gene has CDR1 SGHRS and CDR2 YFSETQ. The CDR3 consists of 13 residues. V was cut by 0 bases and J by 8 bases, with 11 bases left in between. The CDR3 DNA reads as TGCGCCAGCAGCTTGGAAGTTGCGGGAGGCTACACCTTC. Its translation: CASSLEVAGGYTF.

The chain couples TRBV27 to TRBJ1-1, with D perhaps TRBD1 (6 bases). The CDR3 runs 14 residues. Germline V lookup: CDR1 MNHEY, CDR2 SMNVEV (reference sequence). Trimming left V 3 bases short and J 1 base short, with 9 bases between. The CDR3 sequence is CASSFWGQNTEAFF. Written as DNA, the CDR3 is TGTGCCAGCAGTTTTTGGGGGCAGAACACTGAAGCTTTCTTT.

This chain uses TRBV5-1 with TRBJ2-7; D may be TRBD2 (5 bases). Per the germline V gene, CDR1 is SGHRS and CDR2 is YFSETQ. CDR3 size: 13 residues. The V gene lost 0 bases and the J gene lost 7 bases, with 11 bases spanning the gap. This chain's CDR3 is CASSLGGPEEQYF. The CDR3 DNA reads TGCGCCAGCAGCTTGGGCGGGCCTGAAGAGCAGTACTTC.

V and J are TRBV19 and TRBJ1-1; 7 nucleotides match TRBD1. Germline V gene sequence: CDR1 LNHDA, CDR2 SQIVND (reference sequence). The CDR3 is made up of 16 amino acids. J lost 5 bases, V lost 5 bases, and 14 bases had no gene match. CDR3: CASSLRTGQRRTEAFF. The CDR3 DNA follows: TGTGCCAGTAGTCTTCGGACAGGACAAAGAAGGACTGAAGCTTTCTTT.

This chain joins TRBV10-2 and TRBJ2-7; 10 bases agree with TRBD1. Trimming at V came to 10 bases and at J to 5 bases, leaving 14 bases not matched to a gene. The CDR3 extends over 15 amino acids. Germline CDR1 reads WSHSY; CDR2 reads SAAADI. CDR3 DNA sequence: TGCGCCACCTCCACCCCAGGGACAGGGGCACACGAGCAGTACTTC. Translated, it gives CATSTPGTGAHEQYF.

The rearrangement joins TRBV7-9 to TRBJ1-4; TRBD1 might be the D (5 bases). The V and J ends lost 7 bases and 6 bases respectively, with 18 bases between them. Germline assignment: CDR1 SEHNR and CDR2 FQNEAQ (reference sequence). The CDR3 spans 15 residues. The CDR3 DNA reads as TGTGCCAGCACCCCCCCGGACACCTCATATGAAAAACTGTTTTTT. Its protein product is CASTPPDTSYEKLFF.

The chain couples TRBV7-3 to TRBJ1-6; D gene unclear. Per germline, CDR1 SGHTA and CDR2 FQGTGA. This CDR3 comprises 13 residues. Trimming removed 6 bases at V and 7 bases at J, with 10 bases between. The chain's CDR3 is CASSLQLNSPLHF. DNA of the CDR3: TGTGCCAGCAGTCTACAGCTGAATTCACCCCTCCACTTT.

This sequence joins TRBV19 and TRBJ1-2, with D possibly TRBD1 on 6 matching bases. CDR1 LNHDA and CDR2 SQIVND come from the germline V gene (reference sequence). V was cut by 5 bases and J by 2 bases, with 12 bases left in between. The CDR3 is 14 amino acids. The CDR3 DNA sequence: TGTGCCAGTAGTTCCCGGACAGAGAACTATGGCTACACCTTC. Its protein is CASSSRTENYGYTF.

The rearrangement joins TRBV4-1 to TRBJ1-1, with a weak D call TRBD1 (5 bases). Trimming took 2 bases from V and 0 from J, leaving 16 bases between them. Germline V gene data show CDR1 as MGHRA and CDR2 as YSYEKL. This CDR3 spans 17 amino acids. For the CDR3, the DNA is TGCGCCAGCAGCCAACAGGGTAAGGTTAATGTGAACACTGAAGCTTTCTTT. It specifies CASSQQGKVNVNTEAFF.

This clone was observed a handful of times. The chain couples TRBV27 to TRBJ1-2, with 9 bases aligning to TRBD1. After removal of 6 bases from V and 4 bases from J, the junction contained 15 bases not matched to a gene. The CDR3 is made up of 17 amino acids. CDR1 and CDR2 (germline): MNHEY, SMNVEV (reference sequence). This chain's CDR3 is CASSHSLGTGLGYGYTF. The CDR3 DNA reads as TGTGCCAGCAGCCACTCCTTGGGGACAGGGCTGGGCTATGGCTACACCTTC.

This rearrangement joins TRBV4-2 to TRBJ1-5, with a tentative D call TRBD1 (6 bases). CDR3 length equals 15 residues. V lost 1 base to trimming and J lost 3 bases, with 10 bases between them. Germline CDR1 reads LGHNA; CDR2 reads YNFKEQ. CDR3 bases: TGTGCCAGCAGCCAAGGGGACAACCCCAATCAGCCCCAGCATTTT. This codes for CASSQGDNPNQPQHF.